This T cell receptor (beta chain) was identified in a study of shared clonotypes between healthy human individuals. Study results and limitations: The naive CD4 repertoires of several donors were compared, and approximately 5% of clonotypes were shared.

Comment on this clone: Its antigen is unidentified.

The table came from immunoSEQ multiplex PCR; TCRdb's copy has only in-frame clones and leaves some out. This table has hundreds of thousands of clones, roughly 95% appearing once. Terminally differentiated effector memory CD45RA+ cells were excluded from the naive CD8 cells, which were CD45RO-negative and positively selected for CCR7. Specimen: naive CD8+ T cells sorted from blood. The TCR originated in a woman aged 30 to 39 in good health.

This CDR3 reads CASSPTTIYEQYF. Here the CDR3 DNA reads TGTGCCAGCAGCCCGACTACAATCTACGAGCAGTACTTC. The V call is TRBV27, the J call TRBJ2-7, with D perhaps matching TRBD2 (5 bases). Trimming left V 6 bases short and J 3 bases short, with 12 bases between. The CDR3 runs 13 residues. Germline V gene sequence: CDR1 MNHEY, CDR2 SMNVEV (reference sequence).